This T cell receptor (beta chain) was observed in a study of human T cells and chemical hapten exposure. About the research overall: Enrolled patients were predominantly female and had alopecia areata, totalis or universalis.

The CDR3 is 15 residues long. CDR1 and CDR2 from the germline V gene are KGHSH and LQKENI. V was clipped by 3 bases and J by 6 bases; unmatched bases: 3. Many counts were recorded for this clonotype. Unique molecular identifiers were attached to individual cDNA molecules during library preparation. In TCRdb, the RACE reads were re-called with MiXCR into one record per CDR3 protein. The top ten clones hold 2% to 2.5% of a sample with roughly 380,000 distinct CDR3 sequences, roughly 4.8% of them seen once. Stated time point: patch test 1, 2 weeks after DPC sensitization. Treatment described: therapeutic diphenylcyclopropenone sensitization with weekly scalp DPC.

The specimen comprised whole blood, sampled in connection with sensitization to the hapten diphenylcyclopropenone (DPC). The sequence was obtained from a woman aged 45-59 years with alopecia areata. Some clones in this sample may be carry-over from other donors' samples. The chain employs TRBV18 and TRBJ2-3; TRBD2 matches 13 bases. In DNA form, the CDR3 reads TGTGCCAGCTCACCGGGACTAGCGGGGTACGATACGCAGTATTTT. It codes for CASSPGLAGYDTQYF.